Following are 24 T cell receptor beta chains from one sample sequenced in a study of T cell repertoires in cytomegalovirus infection. One entry per CDR3 protein, called by TCRdb with MiXCR from the reads. The repertoire holds 200,000 to 300,000 distinct CDR3 sequences, 9.1% seen once, with more than 13% in the top ten. The specimen was PBMCs. Receptors were obtained from a human donor in good health (CMV status not recorded). Some clones in this sample may be carry-over from other donors' samples.

This chain links TRBV10-3 with TRBJ1-2; D is ambiguous. The CDR3 is made up of 11 amino acids. Trimming took off 3 bases at V and 6 bases at J, with 5 bases between the two ends. Germline CDR1 ENHRY, CDR2 SYGVKD. The CDR3 coding sequence is TGTGCCATCAGTGAAGGGAATGGCTACACCTTC. Protein: CAISEGNGYTF.

This clonotype was seen ten or more times. The rearrangement links TRBV7-2 to TRBJ2-7, with D maybe TRBD2 (5 bases). V lost 2 bases and J 3 bases, leaving 8 bases between the germline ends. Germline lookup yields CDR1 SGHTA and CDR2 FQGNSA. The CDR3 is made up of 13 amino acids. CDR3 amino acids: CASSLFSVYEQYF. DNA for the CDR3: TGTGCCAGCAGCTTATTTAGCGTCTACGAGCAGTACTTC. The full variable domain, rest sourced from reference TRBV7-2 and TRBJ2-7, is GAGVSQSPSNKVTEKGKDVELRCDPISGHTALYWYRQSLGQGLEFLIYFQGNSAPDKSGLPSDRFSAERTGGSVSTLTIQRTQQEDSAVYLCASSLFSVYEQYFGPGTRLTVT.

The chain recombines TRBV7-2 with TRBJ2-3, with no clear D. The V and J ends lost 3 bases and 3 bases respectively, with 16 bases between them. CDR3 size: 16 residues. Germline values: CDR1 SGHTA, CDR2 FQGNSA. The CDR3 loop is CASSFESARRTDTQYF. The CDR3 DNA follows: TGTGCCAGCAGCTTTGAAAGCGCTAGAAGAACAGATACGCAGTATTTT.

This clonotype was seen more than once but under ten times. This chain connects TRBV19 to TRBJ2-2, with D maybe TRBD1 (6 bases). CDR3 size: 19 residues. Germline V gene lookup returns CDR1 LNHDA and CDR2 SQIVND (reference sequence). V lost 1 base to trimming and J lost 6 bases, with 24 bases between them. The CDR3, as DNA: TGTGCCAGTAGTATAGTCCAGGTTGACAGGCTGCTGGGGCCCGGGGAGCTGTTTTTT. The encoded protein is CASSIVQVDRLLGPGELFF.

This clonotype was found many times. The V gene is TRBV7-2, the J gene TRBJ2-5; D not resolved. The length of the CDR3 is 13 residues. Per germline, CDR1 SGHTA and CDR2 FQGNSA. Trimming left V 4 bases short and J 1 base short, with 7 bases between. The CDR3 region has the DNA TGTGCCAGCAGCTCGTCCCCCCAAGAGACCCAGTACTTC. Its translation: CASSSSPQETQYF.

This clonotype was seen repeatedly, ten times or more. This chain uses TRBV7-2 with TRBJ2-2, with D possibly TRBD1 on 7 matching bases. Germline lookup yields CDR1 SGHTA and CDR2 FQGNSA. Trimming took off 6 bases at V and 2 bases at J, with 16 bases between the two ends. This CDR3 is built from 16 residues. The CDR3, as DNA: TGTGCCAGCAGATTGGGGGGACAGCATAACACCGGGGAGCTGTTTTTT. This codes for CASRLGGQHNTGELFF.

This clonotype has a count of ten or more. The chain joins TRBV7-9 to TRBJ1-1; 8 bases align to TRBD1. This CDR3 is built from 14 residues. CDR1 is SEHNR and CDR2 is FQNEAQ in the germline V gene (reference sequence). V lost 2 bases to trimming and J lost 3 bases; unmatched junction nucleotides: 2. The CDR3 nucleotides read TGTGCCAGCAGCTTAACAGGGGGTCACACTGAAGCTTTCTTT. As protein: CASSLTGGHTEAFF.

The V call is TRBV20-1, the J call TRBJ2-5; tentatively, D is TRBD1 (5 bases). The CDR3 covers 15 residues. The germline V gene encodes CDR1 DFQATT and CDR2 SNEGSKA (reference sequence). Trimming shortened V by 0 bases and J by 4 bases, and 15 bases separated the two germline ends. The CDR3 coding sequence is TGCAGTGCTAGAGATCCTGGCAGGGTGGGAGAGACCCAGTACTTC. Its translation is CSARDPGRVGETQYF.

At least ten counts were recorded for this clonotype. The rearrangement uses TRBV29-1 and TRBJ2-3; D possibly corresponds to TRBD1 (6 bases). Germline CDR1 reads SQVTM; CDR2 reads ANQGSEA. V was trimmed by 2 bases and J by 5 bases, leaving 11 bases between them. This CDR3 is 13 amino acids long. CDR3 in DNA: TGCAGCGTTGAATCAGGGGCTGGAGATACGCAGTATTTT. Its translation is CSVESGAGDTQYF.

With regard to this clonotype: A much more abundant neighbour one base away suggests this may be a read error. CDR3 nucleotides: TGTGCCAGCAGTCCCCGGGAAAGGGAGTCCCAGTACTTC. Its protein product is CASSPRERESQYF. This rearrangement joins TRBV7-2 to TRBJ2-5; TRBD2 might be the D (5 bases). CDR3 length: 13 residues. The V gene's germline CDR1 is SGHTA and CDR2 FQGNSA. The ends were cut back, 6 bases at V and 9 bases at J, with 17 bases in the middle.

This clonotype was counted ten times or more. The V call is TRBV19, the J call TRBJ1-2, with 7 bases that match TRBD1. CDR1 is LNHDA, CDR2 SQIVND, per germline (reference sequence). Unmatched junction bases numbered 7, after V lost 5 bases and J lost 4 bases. CDR3 size: 14 residues. The chain's CDR3 is CASSSVGQTYGYTF. The CDR3 DNA is TGTGCCAGTAGTTCGGTGGGACAGACCTATGGCTACACCTTC.

This clonotype was picked up a small number of times. V and J are TRBV6-1 and TRBJ1-1, with 7 bases identical to TRBD1. The CDR3 has 15 residues. Germline values: CDR1 MNHNS, CDR2 SASEGT. With 6 bases clipped from V and 1 base from J, the junction kept 8 bases outside the gene matches. As DNA, the CDR3 is TGTGCCAGCAGGTCCGGGACAGCCCAGAACACTGAAGCTTTCTTT. Amino acids: CASRSGTAQNTEAFF.

This clonotype was seen repeatedly, ten times or more. The chain recombines TRBV7-2 with TRBJ1-2, with 10 bases aligning to TRBD1. CDR1 and CDR2 (germline): SGHTA, FQGNSA. The CDR3 covers 14 residues. V lost 5 bases to trimming and J lost 6 bases; unmatched junction nucleotides: 6. Written as DNA, the CDR3 is TGTGCCAGCAGCCCCCCGGGGACAGGGGATGGCTACACCTTC. It codes for CASSPPGTGDGYTF.

This clonotype has at least ten counts. The V and J genes are TRBV7-6 and TRBJ1-1; D gene unclear. The ends were cut back, 1 base at V and 2 bases at J, with 8 bases in the middle. CDR3 length equals 14 residues. Looked up from germline, CDR1 is SGHVS and CDR2 is FNYEAQ. The CDR3 is CASSLVSINTEAFF. The CDR3, as DNA: TGTGCCAGCAGCTTAGTGTCGATTAACACTGAAGCTTTCTTT.

The chain combines TRBV19 with TRBJ2-1, with a tentative D call TRBD1 (6 bases). From germline, CDR1 is LNHDA and CDR2 SQIVND (reference sequence). The CDR3 contains 14 residues. V lost 5 bases to trimming and J lost 8 bases, with 16 bases between them. CDR3 amino acids: CASSLKRPGDEQFF. Written as DNA, the CDR3 is TGTGCCAGTAGTCTAAAGAGGCCAGGGGATGAGCAGTTCTTC.

Many counts were recorded for this clonotype. The rearrangement links TRBV12-3 or TRBV12-4 to TRBJ1-2, with TRBD1 matching 7 bases. Germline trimming cut 3 bases from V and 8 bases from J; bases unmatched to any gene: 9. This CDR3 region has 14 residues. Here the CDR3 DNA reads TGTGCCAGCAGTTTCTCACAGGGGCGCGGAGGCTACACCTTC. It is translated as CASSFSQGRGGYTF.

This clonotype was observed at least ten times. V and J are TRBV14 and TRBJ2-3, with D perhaps TRBD1 or TRBD2 (5 bases each). This CDR3 is 17 amino acids long. The germline V and J ends were trimmed by 0 bases and 5 bases, with 18 bases remaining between them. The V gene's germline CDR1 is SGHDN and CDR2 FVKESK. The CDR3 reads CASSQDRFGARRDTQYF. The CDR3 DNA sequence: TGTGCCAGCAGCCAAGACCGGTTCGGGGCGCGTAGAGATACGCAGTATTTT.

This clonotype appeared many times. This chain uses TRBV7-2 with TRBJ1-1; no firm D call. The V gene lost 5 bases and the J gene lost 1 base, with 11 bases spanning the gap. The CDR3 totals 14 residues. Per the germline V gene, CDR1 is SGHTA and CDR2 is FQGNSA. In DNA, the CDR3 is TGTGCCAGCAGCCGGACGGCAGGGAACACTGAAGCTTTCTTT. Protein: CASSRTAGNTEAFF. The full variable domain, its missing parts supplied by reference TRBV7-2 and TRBJ1-1, is GAGVSQSPSNKVTEKGKDVELRCDPISGHTALYWYRQSLGQGLEFLIYFQGNSAPDKSGLPSDRFSAERTGGSVSTLTIQRTQQEDSAVYLCASSRTAGNTEAFFGQGTRLTVV.

The J gene is TRBJ2-1, the V gene TRBV30; the match to TRBD1 covers 7 bases. CDR1 and CDR2 from the germline V gene are GTSNPN and SVGIG (reference sequence). V was clipped by 2 bases and J by 2 bases; unmatched bases: 12. There are 17 residues in the CDR3. This CDR3 reads CAWSSTDRVRAYNEQFF. The CDR3 DNA sequence: TGTGCCTGGAGTTCGACAGACAGGGTAAGGGCCTACAATGAGCAGTTCTTC.

Worth noting for this clonotype: A much larger clone lies one base from this, so it may be a read error. This sequence joins TRBV11-2 and TRBJ2-5; D might be TRBD2 (5 bases). CDR1 SGHAT and CDR2 FQNNGV come from the germline V gene. The CDR3 totals 14 residues. The DNA of the CDR3 is TGTGCCAGCAGCCCTCAGCGGAACGGAGAGGCCCAGTACTTC. It encodes CASSPQRNGEAQYF.

This clonotype was recorded many times. CDR3 nucleotide sequence: TGTGCCAGCAGTTCATCGGGAGGGGGCAATTCACCCCTCCACTTT. Translating gives CASSSSGGGNSPLHF. This chain links TRBV12-3 or TRBV12-4 with TRBJ1-6; 7 bases fit TRBD1. The CDR3 is 15 amino acids. The J segment lost 7 bases and the V segment lost 4 bases, leaving 7 bases of the junction unmatched.

This clonotype was observed a few times. This rearrangement joins TRBV30 to TRBJ2-2; no clear D. The CDR3 length is 15 residues. Trimming took off 1 base at V and 4 bases at J, with 13 bases between the two ends. Germline-derived CDR1 and CDR2 are GTSNPN and SVGIG (reference sequence). CDR3 coding DNA: TGTGCCTGGAGTGGATCTAAGGGTGGCACCGGGGAGCTGTTTTTT. Protein product: CAWSGSKGGTGELFF.

Ten or more counts support this clonotype. The chain links TRBV10-3 to TRBJ2-2; TRBD1 matches at 10 bases. The J segment lost 6 bases and the V segment lost 2 bases, leaving 6 bases of the junction unmatched. Germline V gene data show CDR1 as ENHRY and CDR2 as SYGVKD. CDR3 length equals 16 residues. CDR3 protein: CAISETGTGASGELFF. Written as DNA, the CDR3 is TGTGCCATCAGTGAGACCGGGACAGGGGCGTCCGGGGAGCTGTTTTTT.

This clonotype showed up many times. J is TRBJ2-1 and V is TRBV27; no clear D. Germline CDR1 and CDR2: MNHEY and SMNVEV (reference sequence). The CDR3 has 16 residues. V was trimmed by 5 bases and J by 10 bases, leaving 24 bases between them. The CDR3: CASSPLRSGMGTEQFF. The CDR3, as DNA: TGTGCCAGCAGTCCCCTCCGGTCGGGTATGGGCACCGAGCAGTTCTTC.